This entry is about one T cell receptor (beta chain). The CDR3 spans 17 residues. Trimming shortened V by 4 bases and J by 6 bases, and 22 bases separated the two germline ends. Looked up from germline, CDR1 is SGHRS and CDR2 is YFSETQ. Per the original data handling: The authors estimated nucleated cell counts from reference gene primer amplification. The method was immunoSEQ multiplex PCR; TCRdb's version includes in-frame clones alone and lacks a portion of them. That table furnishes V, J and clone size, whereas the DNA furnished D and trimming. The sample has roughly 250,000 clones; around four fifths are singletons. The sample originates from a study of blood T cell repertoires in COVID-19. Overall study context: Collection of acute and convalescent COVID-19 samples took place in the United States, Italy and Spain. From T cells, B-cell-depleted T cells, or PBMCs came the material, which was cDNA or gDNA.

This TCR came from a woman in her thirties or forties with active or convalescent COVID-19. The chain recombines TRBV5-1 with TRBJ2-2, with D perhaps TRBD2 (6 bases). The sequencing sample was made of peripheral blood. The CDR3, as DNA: TGCGCCAGCAGCGCCTTCCGAGGCGGGGCTCGGGCCGGGGAGCTGTTTTTT. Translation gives CASSAFRGGARAGELFF.